This T cell receptor beta chain appears in the sequencing data of a study of OX40 agonist ivuxolimab in advanced cancers. Study observations and caveats: Clonal expansion by week 6 occurred in CD4+ and CD8+ blood T cells (at 0.1 to 3.0 mg/kg).

Regarding this clone: Its cognate antigen is unknown.

If patients had autoimmune disease history or systemic immunosuppression, they were excluded. The germline V gene encodes CDR1 SEHNR and CDR2 FQNEAQ (reference sequence). The CDR3 is made up of 16 amino acids. V was pared by 5 bases and J by 4 bases, with 19 bases between. Only in-frame clones appear in the TCRdb table, and some are missing; sequencing was by immunoSEQ multiplex PCR. This table has more than 65,000 clones, 80% appearing once. The sample here was CD4+ or CD8+ T cells sorted from blood, taken in a trial of the OX40 agonist ivuxolimab. This TCR was recovered from an adult with an advanced solid tumor such as melanoma, head and neck, liver or kidney cancer. This rearrangement joins TRBV7-9 to TRBJ2-3; TRBD2 is a possible D gene (6 bases). CDR3 protein: CASSHDRGKGADTQYF. The DNA of the CDR3 is TGTGCCAGCAGCCACGACCGGGGGAAAGGTGCAGATACGCAGTATTTT.